This T cell receptor (beta chain) comes out of a study of regulatory T cells in long-lasting Graves disease. Whole-study results and caveats: Clonotypes that were public and shared totalled a few thousand in persistent patients versus over 800 in new patients.

For this clonotype: What it binds is unknown.

This CDR3 is 15 amino acids long. The germline gives CDR1 MNHEY, CDR2 SVGEGT. J gave up 7 bases and V 0 bases, and 4 bases lay outside the gene matches. Time point indicated: persistent/refractory GD, antithyroid drugs over 5 years with positive TRAb. PBMCs provided the RNA from which the TCR library was made. The authors diagnosed Graves' disease using American Thyroid Association guidelines. Staff drew roughly 10 milliliters of peripheral blood into EDTA tubes. Libraries of TCR beta came from iRepertoire HTBI primers plus Arm-PCR of CDR3 regions. The authors' processing: In the combined samples, roughly 60 TRBV and fewer than 15 TRBJ segments were identified. TCRdb re-derived calls from the multiplex PCR reads in MiXCR, one entry per CDR3 protein. TCRdb's processing, not the authors' own work, is the source of the V and J calls. The sample has 300,000 to 500,000 distinct CDR3 sequences, roughly 20% seen once.

The chain uses TRBV6-2 or TRBV6-3 and TRBJ2-2; 8 bases agree with TRBD2. This sample comprised peripheral blood mononuclear cells (PBMCs), obtained when the disease was refractory, from a patient treated with antithyroid drugs. This TCR was sampled from a female donor with Graves disease. The CDR3 DNA reads TGTGCCAGCAGTTACTCAGGGCGGGGGGACGGGGAGCTGTTTTTT. It yields the protein CASSYSGRGDGELFF.